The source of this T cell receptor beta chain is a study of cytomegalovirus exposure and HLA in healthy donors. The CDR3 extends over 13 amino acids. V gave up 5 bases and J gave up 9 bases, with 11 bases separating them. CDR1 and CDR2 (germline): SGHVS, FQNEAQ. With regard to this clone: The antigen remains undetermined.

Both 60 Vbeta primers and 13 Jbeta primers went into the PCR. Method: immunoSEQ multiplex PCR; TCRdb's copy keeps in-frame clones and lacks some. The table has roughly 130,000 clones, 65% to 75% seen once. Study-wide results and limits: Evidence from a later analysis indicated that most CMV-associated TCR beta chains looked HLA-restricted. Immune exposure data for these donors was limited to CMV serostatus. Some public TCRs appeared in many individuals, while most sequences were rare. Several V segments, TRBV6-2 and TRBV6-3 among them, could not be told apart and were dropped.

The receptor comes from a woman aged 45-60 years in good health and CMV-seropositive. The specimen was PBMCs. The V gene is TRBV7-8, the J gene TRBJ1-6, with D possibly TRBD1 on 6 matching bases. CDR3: CASSRDIISPLHF. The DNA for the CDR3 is TGTGCCAGCAGCAGGGACATAATTTCACCCCTCCACTTT. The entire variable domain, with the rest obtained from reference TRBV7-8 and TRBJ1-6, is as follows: GAGVSQSPRYKVAKRGQDVALRCDPISGHVSLFWYQQALGQGPEFLTYFQNEAQLDKSGLPSDRFFAERPEGSVSTLKIQRTQQEDSAVYLCASSRDIISPLHFGNGTRLTVT.